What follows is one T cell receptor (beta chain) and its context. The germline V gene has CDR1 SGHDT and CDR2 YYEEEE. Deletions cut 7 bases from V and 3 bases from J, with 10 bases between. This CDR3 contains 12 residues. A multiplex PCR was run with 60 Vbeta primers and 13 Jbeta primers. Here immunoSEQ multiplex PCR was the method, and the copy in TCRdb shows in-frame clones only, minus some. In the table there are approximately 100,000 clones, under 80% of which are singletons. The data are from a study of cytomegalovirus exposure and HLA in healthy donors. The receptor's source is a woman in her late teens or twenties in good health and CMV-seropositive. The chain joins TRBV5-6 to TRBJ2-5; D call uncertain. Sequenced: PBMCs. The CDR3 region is CASGDQEETQYF. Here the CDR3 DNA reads TGTGCCAGCGGAGACCAAGAAGAGACCCAGTACTTC.